This T cell receptor (beta chain) was retrieved from a study of T cells expressing NK-cell markers. The overall study: According to the study, TCR beta repertoires originated from sorted CD3+CD56+NKG2C+, CD3+CD56+NKG2C- and CD3+CD56-NKG2C+ T cells. Findings and limits, study-wide: These clonotypes, the leaders elsewhere, also led the CD3+CD56-NKG2C+ fraction in four donors. HCMV specificity of the expanded NKG2C+ T cell clones was not established.

TCRdb re-called the 5' RACE reads and shows each CDR3 protein once, DNA omitted. Its table lists 500,000 or so distinct CDR3 sequences. Of note for this clonotype: Its specificity is not known.

This CDR3 spans 16 amino acids. Germline V gene lookup returns CDR1 SGHTA and CDR2 FQGNSA. The origin of this receptor is a man aged 18 to 29 in good health. The rearrangement links TRBV7-2 to TRBJ2-5; there is no DNA to check the TCRdb D call of TRBD1. Specimen: blood T cells: a sorted CD56 or NKG2C T cell subset, CD4+ or CD8+ T cells, or bulk PBMC T cells (not recorded which). CDR3 sequence reads: CASSLGRHGISETQYF.